The clone carrying this T cell receptor (beta chain) was seen only a few times. Its antigen remains unidentified. TCRdb used MiXCR to call clones anew from the PCR reads. The table includes 27,000 or so clones, 16% detected once. Treatment of any kind had been given to no patient before thyroid surgery. Germline CDR1 LNHDA, CDR2 SQIVND (reference sequence). The CDR3 is 14 residues long. V gave up 1 base and J gave up 4 bases, with 10 bases separating them. The sample originates from a study of metastatic and nonmetastatic thyroid tumors. Study-wide background: Across blood and tumor or nodule tissue, repertoires from malignant and benign thyroid patients were compared with one another. The study, taken as a whole, reports: It was reportedly found that TCR beta diversity was significantly higher in malignant thyroid tumors than in benign nodules, a difference seen in both blood and tumor samples.

The source of this sequence is a male donor with papillary thyroid cancer or a benign thyroid nodule (not recorded which). Some clones in this sample may be carry-over from other donors' samples. This chain connects TRBV19 to TRBJ1-2, with TRBD1 as a possible D gene (6 bases). Sequencing was carried out using blood. For the CDR3, the DNA is TGTGCCAGTAGTATAGGGGGGCGCGTCTATGGCTACACCTTC. Residues: CASSIGGRVYGYTF.